This entry features one T cell receptor (beta chain) sequence. Its target is not known. These data come from a study of T cell responses to AZD1222 COVID-19 vaccine. Background on the study: Investigators merged groups given second doses at roughly 4 or roughly 12 weeks. Study findings and constraints: Repertoires were obtained only post-peak T cell response. Spike-specific TCRs gained breadth and depth after people received two AZD1222 doses. A mostly white British donor set with more females was recruited, and clonal diversity was possibly underestimated.

Profiling relied on immunoSEQ multiplex PCR, and the TCRdb table lists in-frame clones only, not all of them. Among 150,000 to 200,000 clones listed, over 80% were seen once. The CDR3 is made up of 15 amino acids. V lost 3 bases, J lost 5 bases, and 16 bases lay in between. Germline assignment: CDR1 MNHEY and CDR2 SVGAGI. The genes are TRBV6-5 and TRBJ2-5; D gene uncertain. This sample comprised peripheral blood, obtained on day 0 of AZD1222 vaccination. This TCR derives from an adult in good health. CDR3 residues: CASSYTLSRGETQYF. The CDR3 bases are TGTGCCAGCAGTTATACACTCAGCCGAGGCGAGACCCAGTACTTC.